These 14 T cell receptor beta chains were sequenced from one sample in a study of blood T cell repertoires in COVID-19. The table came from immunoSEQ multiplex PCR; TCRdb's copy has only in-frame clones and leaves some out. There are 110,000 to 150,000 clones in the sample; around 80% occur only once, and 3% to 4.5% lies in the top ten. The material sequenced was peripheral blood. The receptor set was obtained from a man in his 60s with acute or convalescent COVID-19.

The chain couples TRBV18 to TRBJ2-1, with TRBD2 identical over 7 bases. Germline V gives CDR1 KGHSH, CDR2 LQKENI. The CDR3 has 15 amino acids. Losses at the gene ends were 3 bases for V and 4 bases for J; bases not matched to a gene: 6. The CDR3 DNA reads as TGTGCCAGCTCACCGAGGGCCGGGAGGTACAATGAGCAGTTCTTC. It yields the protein CASSPRAGRYNEQFF.

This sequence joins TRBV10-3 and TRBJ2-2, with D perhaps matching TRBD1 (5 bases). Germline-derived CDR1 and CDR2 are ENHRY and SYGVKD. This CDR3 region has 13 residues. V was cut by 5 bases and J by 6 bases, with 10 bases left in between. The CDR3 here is CAISPRVSGELFF. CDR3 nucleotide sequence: TGTGCCATCAGTCCCAGGGTTTCCGGGGAGCTGTTTTTT.

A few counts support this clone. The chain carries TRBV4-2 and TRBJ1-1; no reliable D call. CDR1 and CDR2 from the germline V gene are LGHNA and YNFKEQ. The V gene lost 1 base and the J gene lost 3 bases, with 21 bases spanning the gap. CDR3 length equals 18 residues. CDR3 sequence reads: CASSQGRINSGLHTEAFF. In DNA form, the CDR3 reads TGTGCCAGCAGCCAAGGAAGGATTAATTCGGGGTTACACACTGAAGCTTTCTTT.

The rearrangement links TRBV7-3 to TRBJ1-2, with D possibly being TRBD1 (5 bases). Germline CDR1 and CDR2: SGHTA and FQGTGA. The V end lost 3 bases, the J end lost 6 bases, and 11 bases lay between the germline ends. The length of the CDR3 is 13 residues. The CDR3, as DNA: TGTGCCAGCAGCTTTAGGCAGGGTGATGGCTACACCTTC. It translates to CASSFRQGDGYTF.

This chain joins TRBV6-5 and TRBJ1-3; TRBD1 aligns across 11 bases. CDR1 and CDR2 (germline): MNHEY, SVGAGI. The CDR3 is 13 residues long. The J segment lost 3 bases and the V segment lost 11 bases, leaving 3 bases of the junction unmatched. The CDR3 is CAGQGAFGNTIYF. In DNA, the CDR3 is TGTGCCGGACAGGGGGCCTTTGGAAACACCATATATTTT.

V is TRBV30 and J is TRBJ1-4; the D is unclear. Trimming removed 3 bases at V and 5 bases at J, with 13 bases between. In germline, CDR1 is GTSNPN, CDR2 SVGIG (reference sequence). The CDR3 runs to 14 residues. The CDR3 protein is CAWSLGGPNEKLFF. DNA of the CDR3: TGTGCCTGGAGCCTGGGAGGGCCGAATGAAAAACTGTTTTTT.

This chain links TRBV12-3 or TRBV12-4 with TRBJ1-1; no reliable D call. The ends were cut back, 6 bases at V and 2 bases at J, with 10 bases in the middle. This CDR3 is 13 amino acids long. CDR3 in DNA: TGTGCCAGCAGCCGCCAGGAAAACACTGAAGCTTTCTTT. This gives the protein CASSRQENTEAFF.

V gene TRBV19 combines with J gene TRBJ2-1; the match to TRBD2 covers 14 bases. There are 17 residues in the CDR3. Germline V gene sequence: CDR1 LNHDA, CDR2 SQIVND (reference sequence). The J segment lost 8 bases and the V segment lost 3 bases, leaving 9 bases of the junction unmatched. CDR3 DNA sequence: TGTGCCAGTAGTATTGTTGGGACTAGCGGGAGTGGGTATGAGCAGTTCTTC. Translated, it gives CASSIVGTSGSGYEQFF.

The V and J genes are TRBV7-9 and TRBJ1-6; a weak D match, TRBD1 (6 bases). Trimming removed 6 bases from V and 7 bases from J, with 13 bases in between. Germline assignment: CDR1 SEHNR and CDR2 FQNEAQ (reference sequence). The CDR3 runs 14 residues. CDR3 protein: CASRPQGDNSPLHF. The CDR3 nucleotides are TGTGCCAGCAGGCCACAGGGTGACAATTCACCCCTCCACTTT. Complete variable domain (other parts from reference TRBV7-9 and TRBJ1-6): DTGVSQNPRHKITKRGQNVTFRCDPISEHNRLYWYRQTLGQGPEFLTYFQNEAQLEKSRLLSDRFSAERPKGSFSTLEIQRTEQGDSAMYLCASRPQGDNSPLHFGNGTRLTVT.

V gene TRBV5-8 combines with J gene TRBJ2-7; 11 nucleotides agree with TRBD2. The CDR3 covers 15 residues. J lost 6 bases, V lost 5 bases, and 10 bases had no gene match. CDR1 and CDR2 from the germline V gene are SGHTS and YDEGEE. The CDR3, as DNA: TGTGCCAGCAGACCTCAACTAGCGGGAGCTCGCGAGCAGTACTTC. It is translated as CASRPQLAGAREQYF.

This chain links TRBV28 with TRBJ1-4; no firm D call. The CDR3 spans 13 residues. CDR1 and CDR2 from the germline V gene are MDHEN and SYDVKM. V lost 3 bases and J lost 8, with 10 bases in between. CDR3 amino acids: CASSFPLLEKLFF. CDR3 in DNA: TGTGCCAGCAGTTTCCCCCTTCTAGAAAAACTGTTTTTT.

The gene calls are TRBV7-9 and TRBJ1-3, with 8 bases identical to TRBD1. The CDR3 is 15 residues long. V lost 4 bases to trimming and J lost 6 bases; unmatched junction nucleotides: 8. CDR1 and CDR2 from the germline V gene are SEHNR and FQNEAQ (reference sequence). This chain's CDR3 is CASSSQGAVENTIYF. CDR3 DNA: TGTGCCAGCAGCTCCCAGGGGGCAGTCGAAAACACCATATATTTT.

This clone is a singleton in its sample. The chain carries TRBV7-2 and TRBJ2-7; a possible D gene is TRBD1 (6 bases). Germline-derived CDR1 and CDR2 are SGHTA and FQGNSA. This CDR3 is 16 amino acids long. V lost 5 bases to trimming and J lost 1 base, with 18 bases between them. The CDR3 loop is CASSNPRDKPSYEQYF. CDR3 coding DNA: TGTGCCAGCAGCAATCCCCGGGACAAACCTTCCTACGAGCAGTACTTC.

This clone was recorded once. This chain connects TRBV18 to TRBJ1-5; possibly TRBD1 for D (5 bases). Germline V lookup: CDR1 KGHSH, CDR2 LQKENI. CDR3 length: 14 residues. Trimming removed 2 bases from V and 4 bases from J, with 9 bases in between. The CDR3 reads CASSPGRDNQPQHF. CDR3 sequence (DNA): TGTGCCAGCTCACCAGGCAGGGATAATCAGCCCCAGCATTTT.